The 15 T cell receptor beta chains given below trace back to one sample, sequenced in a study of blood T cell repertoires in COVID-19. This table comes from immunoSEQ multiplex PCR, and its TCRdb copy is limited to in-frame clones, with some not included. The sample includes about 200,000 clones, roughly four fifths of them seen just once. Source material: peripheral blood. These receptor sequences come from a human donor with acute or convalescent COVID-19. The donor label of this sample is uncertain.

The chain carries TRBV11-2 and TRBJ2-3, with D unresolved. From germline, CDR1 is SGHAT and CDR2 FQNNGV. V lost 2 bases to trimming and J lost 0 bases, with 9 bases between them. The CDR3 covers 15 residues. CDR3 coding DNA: TGTGCCAGCAGCTTACGTGGAGCTAGCACAGATACGCAGTATTTT. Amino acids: CASSLRGASTDTQYF.

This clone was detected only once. CDR3 bases: TGTGCCACCTCGCGGGAGGGTGCGGGGGAGCTGTTTTTT. Its protein is CATSREGAGELFF. V is TRBV24-1 and J is TRBJ2-2, with 9 bases lining up with TRBD2. The CDR3 has 13 residues. The junction had 6 bases not matched to a gene; V was cut back by 9 bases and J by 8 bases. CDR1 is KGHDR and CDR2 is SFDVKD in the germline V gene.

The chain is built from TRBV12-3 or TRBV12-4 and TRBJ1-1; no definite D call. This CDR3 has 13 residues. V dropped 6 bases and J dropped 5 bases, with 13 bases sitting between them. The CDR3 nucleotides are TGTGCCAGCAGGCGCAGCAGAGGTACTGAAGCTTTCTTT. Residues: CASRRSRGTEAFF.

CDR3 bases: TGTGCCAGCAGCTACGGGACAGGGATATTACCTTCCTACGAGCAGTACTTC. It translates to CASSYGTGILPSYEQYF. This rearrangement joins TRBV13 to TRBJ2-7; 9 nucleotides align to TRBD1. Germline assignment: CDR1 PRHDT and CDR2 FYEKMQ (reference sequence). J lost 1 base, V lost 4 bases, and 11 bases had no gene match. This CDR3 is 17 amino acids long.

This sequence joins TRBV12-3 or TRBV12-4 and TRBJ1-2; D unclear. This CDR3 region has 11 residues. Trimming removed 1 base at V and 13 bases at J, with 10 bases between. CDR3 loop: CASSLDRPGTF. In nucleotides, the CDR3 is TGTGCCAGCAGTTTAGACAGACCTGGCACCTTC.

The CDR3 DNA reads as TGTGCCAGCAGCTTAGGGACAGGGCTCGAGCAGTACTTC. It specifies CASSLGTGLEQYF. The gene calls are TRBV7-9 and TRBJ2-7; 8 bases fit TRBD1. This CDR3 is built from 13 residues. Germline CDR1 SEHNR, CDR2 FQNEAQ (reference sequence). With 1 base clipped from V and 6 bases from J, the junction kept 2 bases outside the gene matches.

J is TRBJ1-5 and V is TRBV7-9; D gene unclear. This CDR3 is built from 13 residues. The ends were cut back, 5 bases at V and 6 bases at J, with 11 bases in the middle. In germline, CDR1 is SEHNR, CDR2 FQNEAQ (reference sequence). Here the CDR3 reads CASSPEGGQPQHF. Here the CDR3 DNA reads TGTGCCAGCAGCCCCGAGGGAGGTCAGCCCCAGCATTTT.

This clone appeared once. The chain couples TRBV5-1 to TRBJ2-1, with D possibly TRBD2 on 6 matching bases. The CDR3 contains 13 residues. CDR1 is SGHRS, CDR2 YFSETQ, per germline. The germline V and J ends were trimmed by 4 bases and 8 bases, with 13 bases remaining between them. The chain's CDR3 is CASSRLPGDEQFF. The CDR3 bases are TGCGCCAGCAGCCGTCTCCCGGGGGATGAGCAGTTCTTC.

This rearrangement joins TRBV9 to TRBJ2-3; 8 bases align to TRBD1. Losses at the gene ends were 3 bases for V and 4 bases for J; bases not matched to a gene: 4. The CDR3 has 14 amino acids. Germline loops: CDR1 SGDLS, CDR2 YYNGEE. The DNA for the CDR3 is TGTGCCAGCAGCGGACGACAGGGGCCAGATACGCAGTATTTT. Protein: CASSGRQGPDTQYF.

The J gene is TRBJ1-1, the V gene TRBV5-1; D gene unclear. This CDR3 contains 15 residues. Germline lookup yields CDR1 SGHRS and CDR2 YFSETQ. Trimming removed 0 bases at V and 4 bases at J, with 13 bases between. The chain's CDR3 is CASSLDSAWSTEAFF. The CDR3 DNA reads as TGCGCCAGCAGCTTGGATTCAGCTTGGAGCACTGAAGCTTTCTTT.

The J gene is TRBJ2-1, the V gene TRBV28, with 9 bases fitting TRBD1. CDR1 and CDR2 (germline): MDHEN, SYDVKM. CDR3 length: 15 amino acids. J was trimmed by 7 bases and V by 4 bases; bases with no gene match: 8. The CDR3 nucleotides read TGTGCCAGCAGTTCTGCCGGGACAGGGCGGAATGAGCAGTTCTTC. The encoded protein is CASSSAGTGRNEQFF.

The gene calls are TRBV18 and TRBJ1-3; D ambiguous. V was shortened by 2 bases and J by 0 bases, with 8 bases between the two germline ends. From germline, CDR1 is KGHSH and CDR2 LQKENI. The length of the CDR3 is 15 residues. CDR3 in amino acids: CASSPYGSSGNTIYF. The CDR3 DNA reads TGTGCCAGCTCACCATATGGGAGCTCTGGAAACACCATATATTTT.

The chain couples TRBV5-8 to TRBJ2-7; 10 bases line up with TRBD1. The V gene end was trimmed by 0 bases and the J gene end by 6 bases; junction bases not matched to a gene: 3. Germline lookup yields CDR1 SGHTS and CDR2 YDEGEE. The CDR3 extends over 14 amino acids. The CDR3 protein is CASSLGDRGAEQYF. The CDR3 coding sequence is TGTGCCAGCAGCTTGGGGGACAGGGGAGCCGAGCAGTACTTC.

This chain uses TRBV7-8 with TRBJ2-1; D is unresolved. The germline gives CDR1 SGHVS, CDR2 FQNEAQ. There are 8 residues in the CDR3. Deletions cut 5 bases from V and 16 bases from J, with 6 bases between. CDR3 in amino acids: CASSPQFF. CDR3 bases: TGTGCCAGCAGCCCCCAATTCTTC. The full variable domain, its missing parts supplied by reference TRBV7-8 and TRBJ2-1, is GAGVSQSPRYKVAKRGQDVALRCDPISGHVSLFWYQQALGQGPEFLTYFQNEAQLDKSGLPSDRFFAERPEGSVSTLKIQRTQQEDSAVYLCASSPQFFGPGTRLTVL.

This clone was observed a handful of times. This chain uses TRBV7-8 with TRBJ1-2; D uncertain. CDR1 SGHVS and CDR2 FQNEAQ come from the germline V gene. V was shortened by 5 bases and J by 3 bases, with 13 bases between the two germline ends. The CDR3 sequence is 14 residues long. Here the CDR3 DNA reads TGTGCCAGCAGCCCCCAGGCGATACACTATGGCTACACCTTC. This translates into CASSPQAIHYGYTF.